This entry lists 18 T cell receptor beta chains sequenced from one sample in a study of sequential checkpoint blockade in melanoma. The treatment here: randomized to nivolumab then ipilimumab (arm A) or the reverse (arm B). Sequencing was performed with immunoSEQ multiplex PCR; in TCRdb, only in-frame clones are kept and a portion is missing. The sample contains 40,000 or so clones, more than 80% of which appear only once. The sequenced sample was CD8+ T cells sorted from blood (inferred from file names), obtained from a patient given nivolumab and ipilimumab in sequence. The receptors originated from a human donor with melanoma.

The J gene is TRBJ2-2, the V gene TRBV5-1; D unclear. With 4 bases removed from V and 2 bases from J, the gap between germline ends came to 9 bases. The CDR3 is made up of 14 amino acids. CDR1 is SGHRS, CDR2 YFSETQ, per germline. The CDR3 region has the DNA TGCGCCAGCAGCGCCCTCAGTAACACCGGGGAGCTGTTTTTT. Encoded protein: CASSALSNTGELFF. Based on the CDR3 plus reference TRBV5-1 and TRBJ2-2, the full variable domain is KAGVTQTPRYLIKTRGQQVTLSCSPISGHRSVSWYQQTPGQGLQFLFEYFSETQRNKGNFPGRFSGRQFSNSRSEMNVSTLELGDSALYLCASSALSNTGELFFGEGSRLTVL.

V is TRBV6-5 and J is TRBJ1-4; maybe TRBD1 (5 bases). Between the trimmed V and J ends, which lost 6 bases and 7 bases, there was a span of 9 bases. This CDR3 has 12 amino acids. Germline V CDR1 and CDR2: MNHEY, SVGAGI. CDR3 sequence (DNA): TGTGCCAGCAGAGGGCAGGGTGAAAAACTGTTTTTT. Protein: CASRGQGEKLFF.

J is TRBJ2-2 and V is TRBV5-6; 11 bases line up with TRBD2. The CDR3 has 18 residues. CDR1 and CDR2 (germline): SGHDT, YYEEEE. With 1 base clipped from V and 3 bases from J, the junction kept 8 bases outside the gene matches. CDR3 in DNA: TGTGCCAGCAGCTTGTTGACTAGCGGGATGGTCGACACCGGGGAGCTGTTTTTT. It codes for CASSLLTSGMVDTGELFF.

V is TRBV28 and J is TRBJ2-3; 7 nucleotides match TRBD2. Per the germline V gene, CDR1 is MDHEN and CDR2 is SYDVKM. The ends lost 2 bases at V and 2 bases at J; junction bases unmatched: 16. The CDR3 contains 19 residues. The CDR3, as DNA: TGTGCCAGCAGTTTAAAACTGGGAATGCTAGCGGACCCCACAGATACGCAGTATTTT. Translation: CASSLKLGMLADPTDTQYF.

The CDR3 DNA is TGTGCCATCAGGGACAGGGAGGTCTCCTACGAGCAGTACTTC. It yields the protein CAIRDREVSYEQYF. The chain joins TRBV10-3 to TRBJ2-7; TRBD1 aligns across 8 bases. The CDR3 contains 14 residues. Germline V CDR1 and CDR2: ENHRY, SYGVKD. Trimming took 6 bases from V and 0 from J; bases not matched to a gene: 4.

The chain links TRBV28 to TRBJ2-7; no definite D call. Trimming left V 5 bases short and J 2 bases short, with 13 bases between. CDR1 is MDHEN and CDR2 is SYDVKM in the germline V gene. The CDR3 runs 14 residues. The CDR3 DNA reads TGTGCCAGCAGTGCGGCCCTAAACCCCTACGAGCAGTACTTC. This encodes CASSAALNPYEQYF.

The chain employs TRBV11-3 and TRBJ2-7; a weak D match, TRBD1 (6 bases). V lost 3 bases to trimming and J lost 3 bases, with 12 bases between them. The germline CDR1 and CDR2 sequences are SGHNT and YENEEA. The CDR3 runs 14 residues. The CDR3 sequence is CASSLGTTYYEQYV. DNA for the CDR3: TGTGCCAGCAGCTTGGGGACAACCTACTACGAGCAGTACGTC.

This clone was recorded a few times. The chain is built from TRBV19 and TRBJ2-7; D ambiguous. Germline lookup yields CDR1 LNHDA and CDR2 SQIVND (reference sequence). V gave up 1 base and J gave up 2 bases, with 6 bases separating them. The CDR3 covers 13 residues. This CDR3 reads CASSIGLAYEQYV. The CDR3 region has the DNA TGTGCCAGTAGTATAGGGCTAGCCTACGAGCAGTACGTC.

CDR3 amino acids: CASSKVAEANSYNEQFF. CDR3 bases: TGCGCCAGCAGCAAAGTAGCGGAGGCTAACTCCTACAATGAGCAGTTCTTC. This chain links TRBV4-1 with TRBJ2-1, with D maybe TRBD2 (6 bases). From germline, CDR1 is MGHRA and CDR2 YSYEKL. The CDR3 runs to 17 residues. Trimming removed 5 bases from V and 0 bases from J, with 17 bases in between.

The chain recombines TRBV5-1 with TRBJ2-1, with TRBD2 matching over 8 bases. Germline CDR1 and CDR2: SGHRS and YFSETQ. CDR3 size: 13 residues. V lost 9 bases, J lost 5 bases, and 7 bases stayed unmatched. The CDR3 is CATKRESNNEQFF. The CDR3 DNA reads TGCGCCACCAAGCGGGAGTCAAACAATGAGCAGTTCTTC.

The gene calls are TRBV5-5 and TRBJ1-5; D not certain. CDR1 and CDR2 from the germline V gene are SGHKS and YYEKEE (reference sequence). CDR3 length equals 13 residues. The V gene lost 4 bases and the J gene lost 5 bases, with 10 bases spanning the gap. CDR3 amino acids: CASSPDTYQPQHF. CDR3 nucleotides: TGTGCCAGCAGCCCCGATACTTATCAGCCCCAGCATTTT.

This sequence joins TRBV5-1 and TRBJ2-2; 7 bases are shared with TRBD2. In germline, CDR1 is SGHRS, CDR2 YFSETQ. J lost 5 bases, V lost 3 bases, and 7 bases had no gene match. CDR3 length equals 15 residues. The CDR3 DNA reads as TGCGCCAGCAGCTACCTCGGGGGAGGGACCGGGGAGCTGTTTTTT. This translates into CASSYLGGGTGELFF. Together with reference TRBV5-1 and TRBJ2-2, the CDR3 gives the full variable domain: KAGVTQTPRYLIKTRGQQVTLSCSPISGHRSVSWYQQTPGQGLQFLFEYFSETQRNKGNFPGRFSGRQFSNSRSEMNVSTLELGDSALYLCASSYLGGGTGELFFGEGSRLTVL.

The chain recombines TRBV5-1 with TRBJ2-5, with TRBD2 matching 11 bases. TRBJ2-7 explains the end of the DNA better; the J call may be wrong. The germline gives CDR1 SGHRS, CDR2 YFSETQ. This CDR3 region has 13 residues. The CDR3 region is CASSLAGGPEQYF. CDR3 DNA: TGCGCCAGCAGTCTAGCGGGAGGTCCCGAGCAGTACTTC.

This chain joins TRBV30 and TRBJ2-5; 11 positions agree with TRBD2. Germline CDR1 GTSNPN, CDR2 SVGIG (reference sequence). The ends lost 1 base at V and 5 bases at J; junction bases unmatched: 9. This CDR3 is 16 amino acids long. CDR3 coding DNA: TGTGCCTGGAGTGCTGCTAGCGGGAGGCGGGCGGAGACCCAGTACTTC. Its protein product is CAWSAASGRRAETQYF. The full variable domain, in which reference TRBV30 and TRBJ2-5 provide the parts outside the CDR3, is SQTIHQWPATLVQPVGSPLSLECTVEGTSNPNLYWYRQAAGRGLQLLFYSVGIGQISSEVPQNLSASRPQDRQFILSSKKLLLSDSGFYLCAWSAASGRRAETQYFGPGTRLLVL.

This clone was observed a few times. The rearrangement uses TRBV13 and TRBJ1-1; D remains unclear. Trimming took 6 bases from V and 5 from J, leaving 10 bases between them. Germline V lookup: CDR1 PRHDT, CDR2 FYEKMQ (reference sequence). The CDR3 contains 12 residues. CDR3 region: CASSHGRTEAFF. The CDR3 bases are TGTGCCAGCAGTCACGGGAGGACTGAAGCTTTCTTT.

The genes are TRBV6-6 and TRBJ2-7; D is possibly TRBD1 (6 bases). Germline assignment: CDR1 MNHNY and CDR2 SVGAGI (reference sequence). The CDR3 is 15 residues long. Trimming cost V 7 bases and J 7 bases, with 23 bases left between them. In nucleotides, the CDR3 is TGTGCCAGCACTCCGGCCGGACAGCGGAGCGATGAGCAGTACTTC. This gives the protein CASTPAGQRSDEQYF.

The CDR3 loop is CASSLARDRDDYFNQPQHF. The CDR3 nucleotides are TGTGCCAGCAGCTTAGCGCGGGACAGGGACGATTATTTCAATCAGCCCCAGCATTTT. V and J are TRBV7-2 and TRBJ1-5; TRBD1 matches 9 bases. This CDR3 is 19 amino acids long. Germline CDR1 reads SGHTA; CDR2 reads FQGNSA. Unmatched junction bases numbered 12, after V lost 0 bases and J lost 3 bases.

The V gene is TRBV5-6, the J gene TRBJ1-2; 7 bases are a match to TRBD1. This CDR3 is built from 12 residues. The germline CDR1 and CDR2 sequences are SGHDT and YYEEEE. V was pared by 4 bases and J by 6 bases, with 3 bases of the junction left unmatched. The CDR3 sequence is CASSLTGNGYTF. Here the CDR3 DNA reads TGTGCCAGCAGCCTGACAGGGAATGGCTACACCTTC.